One sample yielded the 9 T cell receptor beta chains listed below, sequenced in a study of CD8 T cells in Susac syndrome. RNA amounts of roughly 0.45 to 1 ug underwent reverse transcription with random hexamers. TCRdb reanalysed the immunoSEQ multiplex PCR reads using MiXCR and keeps one entry per CDR3 protein. The sample has about 300,000 distinct CDR3 sequences; 70% to 90% are singletons. The material sequenced was CD8+ T cells from PBMCs. The source of these receptors is a human donor with multiple sclerosis.

The CDR3 loop is CASSLGFPNTEAFF. In DNA form, the CDR3 reads TGTGCCAGCAGCTTGGGGTTTCCGAACACTGAAGCTTTCTTT. The V gene is TRBV5-6, the J gene TRBJ1-1; D remains unclear. This CDR3 has 14 residues. CDR1 is SGHDT, CDR2 YYEEEE, per germline. Trimming took 0 bases from V and 1 from J, leaving 7 bases between them.

CDR3 nucleotides: TGTGCCAGCTCACCGACTAACACGAATGAGCAGTTCTTC. Protein sequence: CASSPTNTNEQFF. The V call is TRBV18, the J call TRBJ2-1; a weak D match, TRBD2 (5 bases). The V gene lost 3 bases and the J gene lost 7 bases, with 10 bases spanning the gap. CDR3 length equals 13 residues. From germline, CDR1 is KGHSH and CDR2 LQKENI.

The chain recombines TRBV30 with TRBJ2-7; 9 nucleotides agree with TRBD1. Trimming at V came to 8 bases and at J to 3 bases, leaving 8 bases not matched to a gene. The CDR3 consists of 13 residues. The V gene's germline CDR1 is GTSNPN and CDR2 SVGIG (reference sequence). The CDR3: CAGIGTGIYEQYF. CDR3 coding DNA: TGTGCCGGAATCGGGACAGGGATCTACGAGCAGTACTTC.

J is TRBJ1-2 and V is TRBV4-1; tentative D call: TRBD1 (6 bases). Germline lookup yields CDR1 MGHRA and CDR2 YSYEKL. Trimming took 1 base from V and 6 from J, leaving 27 bases between them. CDR3 length: 19 residues. This chain's CDR3 is CASSQVKVYREPQGDGYTF. For the CDR3, the DNA is TGCGCCAGCAGCCAAGTAAAAGTCTACAGGGAACCCCAAGGTGATGGCTACACCTTC.

The chain carries TRBV7-8 and TRBJ2-6; D ambiguous. Trimming took off 5 bases at V and 0 bases at J, with 20 bases between the two ends. Per the germline V gene, CDR1 is SGHVS and CDR2 is FQNEAQ. CDR3 size: 19 residues. CDR3 nucleotide sequence: TGTGCCAGCAGCCCCCGAGCTTTCGATCGTCCCTCTGGGGCCAACGTCCTGACTTTC. Residues: CASSPRAFDRPSGANVLTF.

The chain employs TRBV6-5 and TRBJ2-7, with TRBD1 matching 7 bases. This CDR3 region has 13 residues. Germline values: CDR1 MNHEY, CDR2 SVGAGI. The V segment lost 4 bases and the J segment 4 bases; nucleotides outside the gene matches: 4. The CDR3, as DNA: TGTGCCAGCAGTTCAGACAGGGCGTACGAGCAGTACTTC. It translates to CASSSDRAYEQYF.

This clonotype was recorded only once. The V gene is TRBV27, the J gene TRBJ2-7; 14 positions match TRBD2. Germline loops: CDR1 MNHEY, CDR2 SMNVEV (reference sequence). There are 14 residues in the CDR3. V shed 6 bases, J shed 6 bases, and the junction held 4 bases outside the gene matches. CDR3 coding DNA: TGTGCCAGCAGCTCCGGGACTAGCGGGAGCGAGCAGTACTTC. It encodes CASSSGTSGSEQYF.

This chain joins TRBV24-1 and TRBJ2-5; D possibly uses TRBD1 or TRBD2 (5 bases each). Trimming took off 7 bases at V and 5 bases at J, with 13 bases between the two ends. CDR1 is KGHDR, CDR2 SFDVKD, per germline. There are 13 residues in the CDR3. The CDR3 sequence is CATSRGTGETQYF. DNA of the CDR3: TGTGCCACCAGCCGGGGCACGGGGGAGACCCAGTACTTC.

The chain employs TRBV10-3 and TRBJ2-7, with 11 bases matching TRBD2. The germline gives CDR1 ENHRY, CDR2 SYGVKD. This CDR3 contains 16 residues. Trimming took 4 bases from V and 2 from J; bases not matched to a gene: 7. The CDR3 loop reads CAISGGTSGTTYEQYF. Here the CDR3 DNA reads TGTGCCATCAGTGGGGGGACTAGCGGCACTACCTACGAGCAGTACTTC.